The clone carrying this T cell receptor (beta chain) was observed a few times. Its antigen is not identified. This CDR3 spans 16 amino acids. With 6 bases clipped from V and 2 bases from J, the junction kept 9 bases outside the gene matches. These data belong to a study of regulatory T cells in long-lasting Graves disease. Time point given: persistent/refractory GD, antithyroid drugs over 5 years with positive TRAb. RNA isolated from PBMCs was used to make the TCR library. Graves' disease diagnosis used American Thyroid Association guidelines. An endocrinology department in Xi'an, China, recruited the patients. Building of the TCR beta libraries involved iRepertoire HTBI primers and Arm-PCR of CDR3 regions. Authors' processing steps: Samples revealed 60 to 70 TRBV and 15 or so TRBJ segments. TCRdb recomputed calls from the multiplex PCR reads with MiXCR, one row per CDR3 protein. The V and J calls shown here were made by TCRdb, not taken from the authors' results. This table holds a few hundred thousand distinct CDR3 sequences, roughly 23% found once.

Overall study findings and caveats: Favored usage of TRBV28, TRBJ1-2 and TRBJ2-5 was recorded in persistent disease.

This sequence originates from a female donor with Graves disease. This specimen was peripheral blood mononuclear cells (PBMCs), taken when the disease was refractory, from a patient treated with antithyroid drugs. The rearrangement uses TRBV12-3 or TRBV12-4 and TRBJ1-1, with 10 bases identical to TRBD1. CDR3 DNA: TGTGCCAGCAGAAGACAGGGGGCGAACCTTAACACTGAAGCTTTCTTT. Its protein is CASRRQGANLNTEAFF.